The subject of this entry is one T cell receptor (beta chain). Primers used in a second PCR of roughly 6 to 11 cycles were a sample-barcoded 5' primer and a J-beta primer mix. TCRdb passed the 5' RACE reads through MiXCR, listing each CDR3 protein once. This sample has roughly 800,000 distinct CDR3 sequences, with 58% found just once. CDR3 length: 16 amino acids. Trimming cost V 2 bases and J 4 bases, with 15 bases left between them. The germline V gene encodes CDR1 SGHAT and CDR2 FQNNGV. The data were obtained in a study of blood T cells in healthy people across ages. Sequencing used blood. The V gene is TRBV11-2, the J gene TRBJ2-1; perhaps TRBD2 as D (6 bases). The TCR was taken from a young man in good health. The CDR3 loop reads CASSLYLSGTYNEQFF. CDR3 nucleotide sequence: TGTGCCAGCAGCTTATATTTATCCGGGACTTACAATGAGCAGTTCTTC.